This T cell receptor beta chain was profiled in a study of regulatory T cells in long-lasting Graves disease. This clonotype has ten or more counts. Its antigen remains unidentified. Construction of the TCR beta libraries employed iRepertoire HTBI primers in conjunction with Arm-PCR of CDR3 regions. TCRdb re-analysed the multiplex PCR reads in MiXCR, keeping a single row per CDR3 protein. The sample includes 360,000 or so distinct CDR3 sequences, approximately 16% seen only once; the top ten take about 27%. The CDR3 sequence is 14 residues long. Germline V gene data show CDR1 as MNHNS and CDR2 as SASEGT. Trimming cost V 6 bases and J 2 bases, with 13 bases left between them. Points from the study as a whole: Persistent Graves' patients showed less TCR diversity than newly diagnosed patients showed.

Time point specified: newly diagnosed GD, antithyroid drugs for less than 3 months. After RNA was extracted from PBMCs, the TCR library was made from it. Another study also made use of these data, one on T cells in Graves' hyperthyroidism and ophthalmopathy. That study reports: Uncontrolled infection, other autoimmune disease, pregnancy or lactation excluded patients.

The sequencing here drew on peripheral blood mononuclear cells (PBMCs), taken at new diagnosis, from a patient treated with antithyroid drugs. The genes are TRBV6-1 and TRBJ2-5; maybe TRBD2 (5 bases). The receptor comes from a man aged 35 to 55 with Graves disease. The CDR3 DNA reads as TGTGCCAGCAGCAACCCGGGATCTCAAGAGACCCAGTACTTC. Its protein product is CASSNPGSQETQYF.